This TCR beta chain was identified during a study of T cell responses to AZD1222 COVID-19 vaccine. Study findings and constraints: Only a handful of AZD1222 recipients, several in all, had baseline seropositivity. Spike-specific TCR breadth and depth went up after people got two AZD1222 doses.

Produced via immunoSEQ multiplex PCR; TCRdb's table is partial and in-frame only. The sample shows over 100,000 clones, 87% of them seen only once. As for this clone: Antigen: not known.

Trimming removed 2 bases at V and 3 bases at J, with 17 bases between. Germline-derived CDR1 and CDR2 are GTSNPN and SVGIG (reference sequence). The CDR3 length is 16 residues. The genes are TRBV30 and TRBJ2-4; TRBD2 might be the D (5 bases). The material sequenced was peripheral blood, taken on day 0 of AZD1222 vaccination. The source of this sequence is an adult in good health. CDR3 residues: CAWSPPRGLVKNIQYF. The CDR3 nucleotides read TGTGCCTGGAGTCCCCCCCGCGGGTTGGTCAAAAACATTCAGTACTTC. Full variable domain (outside the CDR3, taken from reference TRBV30 and TRBJ2-4): SQTIHQWPATLVQPVGSPLSLECTVEGTSNPNLYWYRQAAGRGLQLLFYSVGIGQISSEVPQNLSASRPQDRQFILSSKKLLLSDSGFYLCAWSPPRGLVKNIQYFGAGTRLSVL.